This T cell receptor beta chain was identified in a study of shared clonotypes between healthy human individuals (dated by TCRdb to about 2020). About the study as a whole: The cohort included a few men and a couple of women between 18 and 49 years of age. For each donor, CD4 naive and CD4 memory were each run on three plates, CD8 naive on two plates, and CD8 memory on one plate. The study deeply sequenced blood TCR repertoires of several healthy adults to estimate repertoire size and the extent of clonotype sharing between individuals. Different laboratories and diverse techniques were used to prepare libraries and sequence TCR repertoires, to increase sequencing depth and limit assay-specific biases. Between about 0.94 and 8.9 billion PBMCs per donor were obtained by leukapheresis.

As concerns this clone: Its antigen is not yet known. Per-base quality was not reported, and no clone a single base away is much larger than it.

Using the deep immunoSEQ assay, multiplex PCR amplified TCR CDR3 regions from genomic DNA. For each cell subset, the extracted genomic DNA was distributed evenly across all wells of several immunoSEQ 96-well plates, and each plate served as one replicate. Each replicate PCR for sorted subsets received about 0.2 ug genomic DNA, equal to some 32,000 T cell genomes. The purified libraries were quantified using a Qubit 3.0 fluorometer, sized with a Bioanalyzer 2100, and then quantified again using the KAPA Library Quantification kit. Every immunoSEQ 96-well plate was sequenced on a dedicated single-read 150-cycle Illumina NextSeq 550 flow cell. In the source study's methods: Because only junctional sequences without quality scores were contained in the immunoSEQ output, filtering matching that applied to full-length reads could not be performed. Sequences were annotated with PyIR, a Python wrapper for IgBLAST v1.9, using IMGT germline references to assign V/J genes and CDR3. Reads with weak V/J assignments (E-value above 1e-6), missing CDR3, stop codons, out-of-frame junctions, or ambiguous translated residues were removed. A V3J clonotype was defined by an identical inferred V gene, J gene, and CDR3 amino acid sequence. The percentage overlap between two repertoires was calculated by dividing the number of shared unique clonotypes by the size of the smaller repertoire. Richness of each repertoire was evaluated using RTK rarefaction, the Chao1 estimator, and Recon v2.1 estimates of unobserved clonotypes. For all TCRbeta clonotypes obtained by the gDNA method from a handful of donors, generation probabilities were computed with OLGA. Sourced from immuneACCESS, this table was stored by TCRdb with only in-frame sequences that have V and J called. A share of the clones is absent; for the studies checked, an unresolved V gene accounts for under half, and the remainder has no known explanation. The DNA was the basis for D and trimming; V, J and clone size are from that table. This sample holds hundreds of thousands of clones; less than 85% were observed only once. The ten largest clones capture approximately 10% of the sample.

Healthy HIV-negative adults with no recently reported acute infections or vaccinations were included as donors. Every donor was a Caucasian adult residing in Nashville, Tennessee, USA. CD4+ T cells were enriched by magnetic negative selection; naive cells were then positively selected on CD45RA, and the negative fraction formed the memory subset. After blood collection by leukapheresis, PBMCs were isolated using Ficoll-Histopaque density gradient centrifugation and then cryopreserved in the vapor phase of liquid nitrogen. Analytical flow cytometry was used to check the purity and quantity of every magnetically sorted T cell population. Genomic DNA was isolated from each sorted fraction and quantified by UV absorbance on a Nanodrop 2000c. CDR1 and CDR2 are drawn from the germline V gene: SGHDT, YYEEEE. Here V drops 3 bases and J drops 7 bases, and the junction holds 9 bases not matched to any gene. The CDR3 covers 15 residues, taking in both the cysteine and the phenylalanine. Only the CDR3 DNA stays, 45 bases, in frame from base 1.

Results the study describes overall, beyond this receptor: Pairwise subsampling led to the expectation that sequencing depth would affect the degree of clonotype sharing among donors. Estimated clonotype richness was generally larger for naive than for memory subsets. Rarefaction of sorted-subset datasets indicated incomplete sequencing despite the large sequencing depth. When several donors were compared, the shared fraction of clonotypes was 5% to 6.5% for naive CD4, about 4% for naive CD8, more than 2% for memory CD4, and under 0.5% for memory CD8. Sampling was restricted to blood, and TCR repertoires in tissues likely differ from the TCR repertoires found in blood. Compared with non-shared clonotypes, the clonotypes found in all four sorted-subset donors had higher generation probabilities. Because the study included a small number of donors, the genetic and exposure-history diversity represented was limited.

The rearrangement joined TRBV5-6 to TRBJ1-4; 7 bases in the middle match TRBD1. The sequenced material came from memory CD4+ T cells sorted from blood. The sample's cell subset or site label, decoded: CD45RA-negative fraction. This TCR was sampled from a man aged 25-45 years in good health. This receptor carries the CDR3 CASSWGDSYSEKLFF. The bases read TGTGCCAGCAGCTGGGGGGACAGTTATTCTGAAAAACTGTTTTTT. The full variable domain, with segments outside the CDR3 supplied by the reference TRBV5-6 and TRBJ1-4 proteins, appears as DAGVTQSPTHLIKTRGQQVTLRCSPKSGHDTVSWYQQALGQGPQFIFQYYEEEERQRGNFPDRFSGHQFPNYSSELNVNALLLGDSALYLCASSWGDSYSEKLFFGSGTQLSVL.